Listed here are 31 T cell receptor beta chains from one sample, sequenced in a study of vaccination effects on CD4 cells after COVID-19. No antigen has been assigned to these receptors. TCRdb's table, derived via immunoSEQ multiplex PCR, lists solely in-frame clones and lacks some. This sample has 20,000 to 25,000 clones, with 69% found just once. Ahead of sequencing, the ViraFEST assay grew antigen-specific CD4+ T cells using viral peptide pools. Isolating CD4+ T cells followed more than eight days of culture. It was two doses of either the BNT162b2 or mRNA-1273 vaccine that participants received. This specimen was CD4+ T cells from PBMCs cultured with SARS-CoV-2 spike peptides, taken after COVID-19 vaccination. The receptors come from a human donor who received a COVID-19 vaccine.

This clone was counted a single time. The chain joins TRBV25-1 to TRBJ1-1; no firm D call. Between the trimmed V and J ends, which lost 5 bases and 3 bases, there was a span of 4 bases. The CDR3 is 11 residues long. CDR1 is MGHDK and CDR2 is SYGVNS in the germline V gene. The CDR3 sequence is CASSLYTEAFF. CDR3 DNA: TGTGCCAGCAGTTTGTACACTGAAGCTTTCTTT.

J is TRBJ1-5 and V is TRBV30; D unresolved. V was pared by 3 bases and J by 2 bases, with 8 bases between. The CDR3 is 13 residues long. Germline V lookup: CDR1 GTSNPN, CDR2 SVGIG (reference sequence). The chain's CDR3 is CAWSKLGNQPQHF. The CDR3 nucleotides are TGTGCCTGGAGCAAATTAGGCAATCAGCCCCAGCATTTT.

This chain joins TRBV5-6 and TRBJ2-5; tentatively, D is TRBD2 (6 bases). CDR1 and CDR2 from the germline V gene are SGHDT and YYEEEE. The CDR3 covers 13 residues. With 3 bases removed from V and 4 bases from J, the gap between germline ends came to 10 bases. The CDR3 coding sequence is TGTGCCAGCAGCTCCGCCGGGGGAGAGACCCAGTACTTC. This translates into CASSSAGGETQYF.

The chain is built from TRBV6-1 and TRBJ2-1, with 9 bases aligning to TRBD2. V lost 2 bases to trimming and J lost 9 bases; unmatched junction nucleotides: 8. This CDR3 is built from 15 residues. The germline CDR1 and CDR2 sequences are MNHNS and SASEGT. CDR3 in DNA: TGTGCCAGCAGTGAAATGGCGGGGGGGTACGGTGAGCAGTTCTTC. This encodes CASSEMAGGYGEQFF.

The chain carries TRBV6-6 and TRBJ1-1; the D gene is possibly TRBD1 (5 bases). The CDR3 runs to 13 residues. The germline CDR1 and CDR2 sequences are MNHNY and SVGAGI (reference sequence). The V end was cut by 8 bases, the J end by 1 base, with 11 bases between. CDR3 in DNA: TGTGCCAGCCGCAGGGAGAGGAACACTGAAGCTTTCTTT. Its protein product is CASRRERNTEAFF.

V is TRBV2 and J is TRBJ1-6; no reliable D call. V was shortened by 4 bases and J by 0 bases, with 7 bases between the two germline ends. The V gene's germline CDR1 is SNHLY and CDR2 FYNNEI. The CDR3 is 15 amino acids. CDR3 bases: TGTGCCAGCAGTGTGGGCAGCTCCTATAATTCACCCCTCCACTTT. It specifies CASSVGSSYNSPLHF.

This clone was seen just once. The chain links TRBV6-1 to TRBJ1-1; D gene unclear. Between the trimmed V and J ends, which lost 2 bases and 0 bases, there was a span of 1 base. The CDR3 extends over 12 amino acids. Looked up from germline, CDR1 is MNHNS and CDR2 is SASEGT. For the CDR3, the DNA is TGTGCCAGCAGTGAACTGAACACTGAAGCTTTCTTT. As protein: CASSELNTEAFF.

The chain employs TRBV5-4 and TRBJ1-2, with 8 bases aligning to TRBD1. V lost 0 bases, J lost 0 bases, and 1 base stayed unmatched. The CDR3 totals 15 residues. CDR1 is SGHNT, CDR2 YYREEE, per germline (reference sequence). CDR3 sequence reads: CASSLGTGSNYGYTF. CDR3 in DNA: TGTGCCAGCAGCTTGGGGACAGGGTCTAACTATGGCTACACCTTC.

The V call is TRBV19, the J call TRBJ2-3; the D gene is possibly TRBD2 (7 bases). Per germline, CDR1 LNHDA and CDR2 SQIVND (reference sequence). Trimming took off 1 base at V and 4 bases at J, with 9 bases between the two ends. This CDR3 region has 14 residues. The CDR3 reads CASSIGGGADTQYF. The CDR3 bases are TGTGCCAGTAGTATAGGAGGGGGGGCAGATACGCAGTATTTT.

J is TRBJ2-5 and V is TRBV9, with TRBD2 matching over 12 bases. The CDR3 totals 16 residues. Looked up from germline, CDR1 is SGDLS and CDR2 is YYNGEE. The V segment lost 0 bases and the J segment 5 bases; nucleotides outside the gene matches: 5. The CDR3 protein is CASSVEPSGGVETQYF. As DNA, the CDR3 is TGTGCCAGCAGCGTAGAGCCTAGCGGGGGGGTGGAGACCCAGTACTTC.

The V and J genes are TRBV7-9 and TRBJ1-1; the D gene is possibly TRBD1 (6 bases). V gave up 5 bases and J gave up 3 bases, with 10 bases separating them. This CDR3 comprises 13 residues. The germline V gene encodes CDR1 SEHNR and CDR2 FQNEAQ (reference sequence). CDR3 loop: CASSANRDTEAFF. The CDR3 coding sequence is TGTGCCAGCAGCGCTAACAGGGACACTGAAGCTTTCTTT.

The chain carries TRBV6-6 and TRBJ2-3, with 9 bases identical to TRBD1. Looked up from germline, CDR1 is MNHNY and CDR2 is SVGAGI (reference sequence). V lost 4 bases and J lost 5; bases outside the gene matches: 7. The CDR3 has 15 amino acids. CDR3 sequence: CASSFPGQGQDTQYF. In DNA, the CDR3 is TGTGCCAGCAGTTTTCCGGGACAGGGTCAAGATACGCAGTATTTT.

This chain uses TRBV28 with TRBJ2-5, with TRBD2 matching 14 bases. The J segment lost 4 bases and the V segment lost 5 bases, leaving 9 bases of the junction unmatched. The CDR3 loop spans 17 amino acids. Germline V gives CDR1 MDHEN, CDR2 SYDVKM. The CDR3 spells CASSLTSGTSGRETQYF. The CDR3 DNA is TGTGCCAGCAGTCTCACTTCCGGGACTAGCGGGAGAGAGACCCAGTACTTC.

This clone has just a few counts. The gene calls are TRBV12-5 and TRBJ1-2; weak D call: TRBD1 (6 bases). CDR1 is LGHNT, CDR2 FRNRAP, per germline. V lost 6 bases, J lost 4 bases, and 21 bases lay in between. The CDR3 loop spans 16 amino acids. In nucleotides, the CDR3 is TGTGCTAGTGGGCCCGCGGGGGGCCCAACAGGCTATGGCTACACCTTC. This codes for CASGPAGGPTGYGYTF. Full variable domain (outside the CDR3, taken from reference TRBV12-5 and TRBJ1-2): DARVTQTPRHKVTEMGQEVTMRCQPILGHNTVFWYRQTMMQGLELLAYFRNRAPLDDSGMPKDRFSAEMPDATLATLKIQPSEPRDSAVYFCASGPAGGPTGYGYTFGSGTRLTVV.

This chain joins TRBV14 and TRBJ1-2, with D possibly matching TRBD1 (5 bases). Germline V gives CDR1 SGHDN, CDR2 FVKESK. Trimming removed 1 base at V and 7 bases at J, with 13 bases between. This CDR3 contains 14 residues. The CDR3 here is CASSQGAGSFGYTF. In DNA form, the CDR3 reads TGTGCCAGCAGCCAAGGTGCAGGGAGTTTTGGCTACACCTTC.

CDR3 sequence: CAISVSSSGISTDTQYF. The CDR3 bases are TGTGCCATCAGCGTTAGTTCTAGCGGGATTAGCACAGATACGCAGTATTTT. This chain uses TRBV10-3 with TRBJ2-3, with TRBD2 identical over 9 bases. The CDR3 consists of 17 residues. Germline assignment: CDR1 ENHRY and CDR2 SYGVKD. The V and J ends lost 6 bases and 0 bases, in that order; junction bases with no gene match: 10.

This rearrangement joins TRBV30 to TRBJ1-6; 8 bases agree with TRBD1. This CDR3 is 13 amino acids long. The germline CDR1 and CDR2 sequences are GTSNPN and SVGIG (reference sequence). V trimming: 5 bases; J trimming: 10 bases; junction bases outside the gene matches: 7. This chain's CDR3 is CAWDRGSNSPLHF. CDR3 nucleotide sequence: TGTGCCTGGGACAGGGGCAGTAACTCACCCCTCCACTTT.

This clone was counted a few times. The V gene is TRBV10-1, the J gene TRBJ1-1; perhaps TRBD1 as D (5 bases). V lost 6 bases to trimming and J lost 7 bases, with 12 bases between them. The CDR3 covers 12 residues. Germline V gives CDR1 WNHNN, CDR2 SYGVQD (reference sequence). CDR3 residues: CASRRPGGEAFF. Here the CDR3 DNA reads TGCGCCAGCAGACGACCGGGGGGTGAAGCTTTCTTT.

The chain recombines TRBV28 with TRBJ1-1, with D tentatively TRBD1 (6 bases). This CDR3 contains 13 residues. The germline V gene encodes CDR1 MDHEN and CDR2 SYDVKM. Trimming left V 4 bases short and J 4 bases short, with 10 bases between. As DNA, the CDR3 is TGTGCCAGCAGTTCCGGGGGCCTCACTGAAGCTTTCTTT. The encoded protein is CASSSGGLTEAFF. Together with reference TRBV28 and TRBJ1-1, the CDR3 gives the full variable domain: DVKVTQSSRYLVKRTGEKVFLECVQDMDHENMFWYRQDPGLGLRLIYFSYDVKMKEKGDIPEGYSVSREKKERFSLILESASTNQTSMYLCASSSGGLTEAFFGQGTRLTVV.

This clone has a single count. This rearrangement joins TRBV7-2 to TRBJ2-2, with D perhaps matching TRBD2 (5 bases). The CDR3 is 16 residues long. Germline CDR1 SGHTA, CDR2 FQGNSA. Trimming removed 1 base from V and 7 bases from J, with 16 bases in between. The CDR3 nucleotides read TGTGCCAGCAGCTTAGTGCCCATCGGAGGTGGCGGGGAGCTGTTTTTT. As protein: CASSLVPIGGGGELFF.

The chain has TRBV4-2 and TRBJ2-6; D ambiguous. V lost 0 bases and J 1 base, leaving 7 bases between the germline ends. The CDR3 covers 16 residues. Germline CDR1 is LGHNA and CDR2 is YNFKEQ. The CDR3, as DNA: TGTGCCAGCAGCCAAGAAGGGAAGTCTGGGGCCAACGTCCTGACTTTC. It encodes CASSQEGKSGANVLTF.

The rearrangement uses TRBV7-2 and TRBJ2-5; 7 bases fit TRBD2. The CDR3 extends over 15 amino acids. V shed 7 bases, J shed 2 bases, and the junction held 10 bases outside the gene matches. Germline CDR1 is SGHTA and CDR2 is FQGNSA. The CDR3 region has the DNA TGTGCCAGCACCCCACAGGCGGGGGAACAAGAGACCCAGTACTTC. Translated: CASTPQAGEQETQYF.

This chain uses TRBV27 with TRBJ2-7, with 11 bases aligning to TRBD2. Germline lookup yields CDR1 MNHEY and CDR2 SMNVEV (reference sequence). The CDR3 covers 14 residues. With V trimmed by 5 bases and J by 2 bases, 2 bases remained unmatched. CDR3 protein: CASSPLAGAYEQYF. CDR3 DNA sequence: TGTGCCAGCAGTCCACTAGCGGGGGCCTACGAGCAGTACTTC.

This chain uses TRBV5-4 with TRBJ2-2; perhaps TRBD1 as D (6 bases). The CDR3 has 15 amino acids. Germline V gene lookup returns CDR1 SGHNT and CDR2 YYREEE (reference sequence). Trimming pared 5 bases from V and 2 bases from J, leaving 13 bases between. CDR3 in DNA: TGTGCCAGCAGTTGGACAGCCGATAACACCGGGGAGCTGTTTTTT. It yields the protein CASSWTADNTGELFF.

The CDR3 DNA is TGTGCCAGCAGCTTCTTAGGTAGCGGTGCCTACGAGCAGTACTTC. This encodes CASSFLGSGAYEQYF. The V and J genes are TRBV5-8 and TRBJ2-7, with D perhaps matching TRBD2 (6 bases). V was clipped by 2 bases and J by 2 bases, with 14 bases between them. The CDR3 has 15 amino acids. CDR1 is SGHTS, CDR2 YDEGEE, per germline.

V gene TRBV28 combines with J gene TRBJ1-2, with D maybe TRBD1 (6 bases). Germline values: CDR1 MDHEN, CDR2 SYDVKM. V shed 5 bases and J shed 0 bases, with 16 bases lying between them. CDR3 length: 16 amino acids. CDR3 sequence reads: CASSLPGQLTNYGYTF. The CDR3 DNA reads TGTGCCAGCAGTCTCCCTGGACAGCTTACTAACTATGGCTACACCTTC.

The V and J genes are TRBV19 and TRBJ2-2; 7 bases fit TRBD1. The CDR3 has 14 residues. Germline V gives CDR1 LNHDA, CDR2 SQIVND (reference sequence). Germline trimming cut 4 bases from V and 4 bases from J; bases unmatched to any gene: 3. The CDR3 coding sequence is TGTGCCAGTAGTAGGGACAGACCCACCGGGGAGCTGTTTTTT. As protein: CASSRDRPTGELFF.

Worth noting for this clone: The sample holds other DNA sequences that translate to the same CDR3. The chain recombines TRBV5-1 with TRBJ2-2, with D possibly TRBD1 on 5 matching bases. Trimming pared 0 bases from V and 2 bases from J, leaving 8 bases between. Germline CDR1 reads SGHRS; CDR2 reads YFSETQ. This CDR3 spans 15 amino acids. The CDR3 sequence: CASSLGQGNTGELFF. The CDR3 coding sequence is TGCGCCAGCAGCTTGGGCCAGGGTAACACCGGGGAGCTGTTTTTT.

V gene TRBV27 combines with J gene TRBJ1-3; D not certain. Germline values: CDR1 MNHEY, CDR2 SMNVEV (reference sequence). Trimming removed 2 bases from V and 1 base from J, with 6 bases in between. This CDR3 comprises 14 residues. Written as DNA, the CDR3 is TGTGCCAGCAGTTTACACGGATCTGGAAACACCATATATTTT. Its protein is CASSLHGSGNTIYF.

This clone was seen only a few times. The chain is built from TRBV6-1 and TRBJ1-2, with D perhaps matching TRBD1 (5 bases). The CDR3 covers 15 residues. Germline lookup yields CDR1 MNHNS and CDR2 SASEGT. Trimming stripped 1 base from V and 7 bases from J, with 16 bases between. DNA for the CDR3: TGTGCCAGCAGTGAAGGAAGGGACCCTATGTTTGGCTACACCTTC. Amino acids: CASSEGRDPMFGYTF.

As regards this clone: The same CDR3 arises from other DNA sequences in this sample as well. V and J are TRBV6-6 and TRBJ2-1; D is possibly TRBD1 (5 bases). This CDR3 is built from 15 residues. The V end lost 2 bases, the J end lost 1 base, and 9 bases lay between the germline ends. Looked up from germline, CDR1 is MNHNY and CDR2 is SVGAGI (reference sequence). The CDR3 loop reads CASSYEAGSYNEQFF. CDR3 in DNA: TGTGCCAGCAGTTACGAGGCAGGGTCCTACAATGAGCAGTTCTTC.